This passage covers 13 T cell receptor beta chains from one sample sequenced in a study of CD8 T cells in ankylosing spondylitis. TCRdb fed the 5' RACE reads into MiXCR, producing one record per CDR3 protein. Of 250,000 or so distinct CDR3 sequences in the sample, about 20% were seen once. The source material was blood, either unsorted or a sorted T cell fraction (not recorded which). The receptors shown here come from a male donor with ankylosing spondylitis or in good health (not recorded which).

The V gene is TRBV14, the J gene TRBJ2-5; 8 bases agree with TRBD2. Per the germline V gene, CDR1 is SGHDN and CDR2 is FVKESK. The CDR3 is made up of 13 amino acids. V lost 6 bases, J lost 4 bases, and 4 bases stayed unmatched. CDR3 coding DNA: TGTGCCAGCAGGCCCGGGGGGGCAGAGACCCAGTACTTC. Translation: CASRPGGAETQYF.

V usage is TRBV5-1 and J usage is TRBJ1-4; no reliable D call. CDR3 size: 16 residues. CDR1 is SGHRS and CDR2 is YFSETQ in the germline V gene. V lost 0 bases to trimming and J lost 8 bases, with 17 bases between them. The CDR3, as DNA: TGCGCCAGCAGCTTGGTGCCGGCCCTGCTTGAGGAAAAACTGTTTTTT. Translating gives CASSLVPALLEEKLFF.

This clonotype was seen a handful of times. V usage is TRBV6-5 and J usage is TRBJ2-2; no clear D gene. The CDR3 extends over 14 amino acids. Trimming pared 1 base from V and 7 bases from J, leaving 10 bases between. CDR1 is MNHEY, CDR2 SVGAGI, per germline. The CDR3 region has the DNA TGTGCCAGCAGTTACTTAGTGGTTGGCGGGGAGCTGTTTTTT. Its translation is CASSYLVVGGELFF.

This clonotype turned up a few times. The chain carries TRBV20-1 and TRBJ2-1, with 11 bases matching TRBD2. The V segment lost 0 bases and the J segment 1 base; nucleotides outside the gene matches: 2. CDR3 size: 16 residues. Germline V gene sequence: CDR1 DFQATT, CDR2 SNEGSKA (reference sequence). The CDR3 region is CSARELAGVSYNEQFF. CDR3 in DNA: TGCAGTGCTAGAGAACTAGCGGGAGTATCCTACAATGAGCAGTTCTTC.

The chain employs TRBV10-1 and TRBJ1-1; no definite D call. The CDR3 contains 12 residues. Trimming shortened V by 9 bases and J by 5 bases, and 13 bases separated the two germline ends. CDR1 and CDR2 from the germline V gene are WNHNN and SYGVQD (reference sequence). As DNA, the CDR3 is TGCGCCAGTAGCGGGCGAGGGACTGAAGCTTTCTTT. Its protein is CASSGRGTEAFF.

This clonotype turned up a few times. The chain has TRBV3-1 and TRBJ2-1; 9 positions agree with TRBD2. This CDR3 region has 16 residues. The J segment lost 6 bases and the V segment lost 0 bases, leaving 6 bases of the junction unmatched. CDR1 is LGHDT, CDR2 YNNKEL, per germline (reference sequence). Here the CDR3 reads CASSQDLAGVPNEQFF. For the CDR3, the DNA is TGTGCCAGCAGCCAAGATTTAGCGGGAGTGCCCAATGAGCAGTTCTTC.

This clonotype was detected ten times or more. V is TRBV5-6 and J is TRBJ2-1; either TRBD1 or TRBD2 may fit D (5 bases each). Trimming took 0 bases from V and 7 from J, leaving 11 bases between them. The germline V gene has CDR1 SGHDT and CDR2 YYEEEE. The length of the CDR3 is 14 residues. The CDR3 region is CASSLVGWGNEQFF. The DNA of the CDR3 is TGTGCCAGCAGCTTGGTGGGCTGGGGGAATGAGCAGTTCTTC.

This clonotype was counted only a few times. The chain uses TRBV27 and TRBJ2-1; D is undetermined. CDR1 is MNHEY, CDR2 SMNVEV, per germline (reference sequence). Trimming removed 1 base from V and 0 bases from J, with 10 bases in between. The CDR3 totals 16 residues. CDR3 DNA: TGTGCCAGCAGTTTATTTTCGCTAAGCTCCTACAATGAGCAGTTCTTC. It translates to CASSLFSLSSYNEQFF.

This clonotype occurred a few times. The V gene is TRBV6-1, the J gene TRBJ2-1; 10 bases map to TRBD1. This CDR3 has 16 residues. V dropped 4 bases and J dropped 2; count of bases not matched to a gene: 5. CDR1 is MNHNS, CDR2 SASEGT, per germline. The CDR3 nucleotides are TGTGCCAGCAGTGTGCCGGGACAGGGGCCCTACAATGAGCAGTTCTTC. It translates to CASSVPGQGPYNEQFF.

This clonotype was detected only a few times. This chain links TRBV4-3 with TRBJ1-4; D may be TRBD1 (5 bases). This CDR3 region has 15 residues. CDR1 LGHNA and CDR2 YSLEER come from the germline V gene. Between the trimmed V and J ends, which lost 1 base and 8 bases, there was a span of 14 bases. DNA of the CDR3: TGCGCCAGCAGCCAAGGCGCCAGGGTCGGAGAAAAACTGTTTTTT. Protein product: CASSQGARVGEKLFF.

This clonotype was detected a few times. The chain combines TRBV6-2 or TRBV6-3 with TRBJ2-3; TRBD2 agrees at 8 bases. Germline V lookup: CDR1 MNHEY, CDR2 SVGEGT. J gave up 2 bases and V 0 bases, and 4 bases lay outside the gene matches. This CDR3 contains 16 residues. CDR3 region: CASSYSSGKDTDTQYF. In DNA form, the CDR3 reads TGTGCCAGCAGTTACTCTAGCGGGAAGGACACAGATACGCAGTATTTT.

The table lists this clonotype with a few counts. The chain carries TRBV4-2 and TRBJ2-7; possibly TRBD2 for D (5 bases). CDR3 length: 14 amino acids. Per the germline V gene, CDR1 is LGHNA and CDR2 is YNFKEQ. Trimming removed 1 base from V and 4 bases from J, with 11 bases in between. The CDR3 sequence: CASSQGSRTYEQYF. The CDR3 DNA reads TGTGCCAGCAGCCAAGGAAGTCGGACTTACGAGCAGTACTTC.

This clonotype came up many times. At one of its ends the junction is not consistent with the germline gene, which may arise from a read error. The J gene is TRBJ2-1, the V gene TRBV7-7; 8 positions agree with TRBD2. The CDR3 contains 15 residues. The germline CDR1 and CDR2 sequences are SSHAT and FNYEAQ (reference sequence). As DNA, the CDR3 is TGTGCTAGCAGTTCGGGACTAGTAACCTACAATGAGCAGTTCTTC. Residues: CASSSGLVTYNEQFF.